A single sample is the source of the 2 T cell receptor beta chains below, sequenced in a study of blood T cells in healthy people across ages (dated by TCRdb to between 2014 and 2016). The receptor library was made with 5' RACE. Instrument on record: Illumina HiSeq 2500. A second PCR of about 6 to 11 cycles was performed with a sample-barcoded 5' primer and a J-beta primer mix. TCRdb passed the public sequencing reads through fastp at Q25 and MiXCR, retaining productive beta sequences. All rows with the same CDR3 protein become a single entry with the most common DNA and genes. Here the sample has roughly 730,000 distinct CDR3 sequences; just over 55% occur a single time. The biggest ten clones account for roughly 24% of the sample. Sequencing used blood. Source of these receptors: a man aged 40-55 years in good health.

Details on this clonotype: At one boundary the junction diverges from the germline segment, which might be a read error. The J gene is TRBJ2-4, the V gene TRBV20-1, with no clear D. The CDR3 contains 14 residues. Germline-derived CDR1 and CDR2 are DFQATT and SNEGSKA (reference sequence). The CDR3, as DNA: TGCAGTGCCAGAGTCACTACGGGTCAGGACATTCAGTACTTC. This gives the protein CSARVTTGQDIQYF.

This clonotype was seen a few times. This rearrangement joins TRBV20-1 to TRBJ1-2; D perhaps matches TRBD1 (5 bases). This CDR3 has 14 amino acids. Trimming took 6 bases from V and 8 from J, leaving 22 bases between them. CDR1 and CDR2 from the germline V gene are DFQATT and SNEGSKA (reference sequence). Written as DNA, the CDR3 is TGCAGTGCCACCGGCGTGGACATCTCGAGCGGCTACACCTTC. As protein: CSATGVDISSGYTF.